What follows is one TCR beta chain and its context. No cognate antigen has been identified for it. No much larger clone exists at a distance of one base, and base qualities are not known. Full-length TCR variable regions were amplified by 5' RACE PCR with constant-region reverse primers, and semi-nested PCR with Nested Universal Primer A was subsequently performed. The ReliaPrep RNA Cell Miniprep System was used to extract total RNA, which was then reverse transcribed into 5'RACE-ready cDNA with the SMARTer RACE 5'/3' Kit. Multiplex adaptors were used to barcode full-length TCR alpha and beta libraries, and the barcoded libraries were sequenced on an Illumina MiSeq. Concerning the study's data processing: For each of nine subset-tissue groups, sequencing data from the five patients were combined, and the groups were compared by unsupervised clustering of TCR gene usage. The Morisita-Horn index was used to calculate repertoire similarity, with shared sequences weighted by how much each contributed to each repertoire. Through fastp at Q25 and MiXCR, TCRdb rebuilt clones from the public reads, retaining in-frame beta chains. Identical CDR3 proteins give one entry, which carries the most common genes and DNA. TCRdb, not the original authors, processed these V and J calls. This sample has about 40,000 distinct CDR3 sequences in its table, and over 15% of those were observed once. Together, the top ten hold 2.5% to 3% of the sample.

CDR1 MNHEY and CDR2 SVGAGI are derived from the germline V gene. The germline V and J ends show losses of 5 bases and 4 bases respectively, and no gene match explains 6 bases of the junction. Including the terminal cysteine and phenylalanine, the CDR3 comprises 14 residues. The retained sequence is limited to the CDR3, 42 bases, with the frame set at the first base. The data originate from a study (dated by TCRdb to between 2014 and 2017). The study in broad terms: The study set out to test whether tumor-infiltrating Tregs in breast cancer get recruited from blood Tregs or are instead converted in situ from other CD4+ T cell subsets. The paper as a whole reports these results and caveats: Tumor memory CD4+ T cell TCR gene usage was found to cluster with blood and lymph node memory CD4+ cells and with lymph node naive CD4+ cells. Tumor-infiltrating Treg TCR alpha and beta sequences overlapped most with tumor naive CD4+ T cells, then with blood naive CD4+ T cells. Validation in the larger cohort was restricted to a single TCR beta V-J rearrangement rather than whole repertoires.

Naive CD4+ T cells were purified with the Miltenyi Naive CD4+ T Cell Isolation kit, with Tregs depleted using CD25 microbeads. Tregs, naive and memory CD4+ T cells from tumor, blood and ipsilateral draining lymph nodes of a handful of breast cancer patients underwent full-length TCR alpha and beta sequencing. Tumor tissue, along with lymph nodes from ipsilateral axillary dissection, was perfused with PBS, minced, and then digested using collagenase I and hyaluronidase. Mononuclear cells from lymph nodes or roughly 54 ml of peripheral blood were isolated by Ficoll density gradient centrifugation. FACS confirmed that the sorted cell populations were more than 90% pure.

The sequenced sample consisted of naive CD4+ T cells sorted from a lymph node. What this sample's cell subset or site label stands for: naive CD4+ T cells, CD4+CD45RA+CD25-. This TCR was sampled from a female donor with breast cancer. This receptor chain uses TRBV6-5 and TRBJ2-7; 9 bases in the middle match TRBD2. The CDR3 has the sequence CASSRGGALYEQYF. DNA sequence: TGTGCCAGCAGTCGCGGGGGGGCCTTATACGAGCAGTACTTC.